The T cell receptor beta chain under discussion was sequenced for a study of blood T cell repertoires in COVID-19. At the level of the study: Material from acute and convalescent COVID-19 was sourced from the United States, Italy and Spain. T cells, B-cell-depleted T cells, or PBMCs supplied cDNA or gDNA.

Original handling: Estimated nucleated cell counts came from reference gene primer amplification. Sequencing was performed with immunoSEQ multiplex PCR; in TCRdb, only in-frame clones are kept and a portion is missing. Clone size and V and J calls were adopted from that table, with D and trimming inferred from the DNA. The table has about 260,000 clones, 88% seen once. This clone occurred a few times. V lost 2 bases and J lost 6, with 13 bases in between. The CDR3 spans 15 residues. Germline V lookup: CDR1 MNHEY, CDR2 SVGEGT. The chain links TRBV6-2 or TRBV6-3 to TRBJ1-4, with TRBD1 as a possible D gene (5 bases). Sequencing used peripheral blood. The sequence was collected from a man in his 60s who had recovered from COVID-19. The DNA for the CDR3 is TGTGCCAGCAGTTACGATGGGGGGGAGTATGAAAAACTGTTTTTT. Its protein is CASSYDGGEYEKLFF.